The clone carrying this TCR beta chain has a handful of counts. Generated by immunoSEQ multiplex PCR, the TCRdb table keeps only in-frame clones and is missing some. The table includes roughly 350,000 clones, about 92% detected once. Participants, about 18 to 100 years old, spanned approximately 26 US areas. Cohorts were determined from participant-reported clinical history. The ends were cut back, 3 bases at V and 0 bases at J, with 5 bases in the middle. This CDR3 contains 14 residues. Looked up from germline, CDR1 is ENHRY and CDR2 is SYGVKD. The sample comes from a study of blood T cell repertoires in COVID-19.

This rearrangement joins TRBV10-3 to TRBJ1-4, with TRBD1 as a possible D gene (5 bases). The specimen sequenced was PBMCs or T cells enriched from blood (not recorded which). This sequence originates from a woman in her thirties who had recovered from COVID-19. The chain's CDR3 is CAISEGATNEKLFF. The CDR3, as DNA: TGTGCCATCAGTGAAGGGGCAACTAATGAAAAACTGTTTTTT.